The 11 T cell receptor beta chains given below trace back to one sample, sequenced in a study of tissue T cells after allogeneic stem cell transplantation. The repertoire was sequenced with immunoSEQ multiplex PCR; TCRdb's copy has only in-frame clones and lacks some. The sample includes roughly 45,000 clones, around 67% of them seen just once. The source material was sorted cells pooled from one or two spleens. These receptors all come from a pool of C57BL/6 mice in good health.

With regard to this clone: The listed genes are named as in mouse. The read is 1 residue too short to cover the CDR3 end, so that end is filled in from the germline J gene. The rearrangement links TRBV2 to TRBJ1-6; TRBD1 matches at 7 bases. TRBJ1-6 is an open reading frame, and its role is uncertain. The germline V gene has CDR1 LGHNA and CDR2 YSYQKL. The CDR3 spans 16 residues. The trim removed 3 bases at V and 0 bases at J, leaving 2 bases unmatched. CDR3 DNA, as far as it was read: TGTGCCAGCAGCCAGGGACAGTTTTCCTATAATTCGCCCCTCTAC. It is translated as CASSQGQFSYNSPLY. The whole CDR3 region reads CASSQGQFSYNSPLYF.

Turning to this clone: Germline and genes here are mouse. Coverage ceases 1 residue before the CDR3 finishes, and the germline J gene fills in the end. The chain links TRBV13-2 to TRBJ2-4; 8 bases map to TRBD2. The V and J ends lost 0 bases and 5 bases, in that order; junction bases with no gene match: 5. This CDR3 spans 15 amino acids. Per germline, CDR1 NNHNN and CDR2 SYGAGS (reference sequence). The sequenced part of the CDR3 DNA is TGTGCCAGCGGTGATGCGCTGGGGGGCATAAACACCTTGTAC. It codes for CASGDALGGINTLY. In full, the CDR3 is CASGDALGGINTLYF.

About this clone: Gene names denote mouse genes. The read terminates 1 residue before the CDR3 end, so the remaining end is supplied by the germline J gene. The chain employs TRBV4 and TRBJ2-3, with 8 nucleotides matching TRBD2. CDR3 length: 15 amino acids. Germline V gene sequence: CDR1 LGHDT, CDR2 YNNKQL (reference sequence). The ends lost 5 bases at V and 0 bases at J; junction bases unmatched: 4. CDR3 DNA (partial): TGTGCCAGCAGCCGACTGGGGTCTAGTGCAGAAACGCTGTAT. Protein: CASSRLGSSAETLY. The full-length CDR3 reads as CASSRLGSSAETLYF.

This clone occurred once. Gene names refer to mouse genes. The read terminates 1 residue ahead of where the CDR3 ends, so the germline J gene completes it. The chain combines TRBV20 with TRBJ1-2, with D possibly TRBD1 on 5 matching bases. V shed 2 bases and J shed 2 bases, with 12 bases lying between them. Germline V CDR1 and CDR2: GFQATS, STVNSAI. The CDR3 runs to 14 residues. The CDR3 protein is CGARQAGTNSDYTF. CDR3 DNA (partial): TGTGGTGCTAGGCAAGCTGGGACGAACTCCGACTACACC.

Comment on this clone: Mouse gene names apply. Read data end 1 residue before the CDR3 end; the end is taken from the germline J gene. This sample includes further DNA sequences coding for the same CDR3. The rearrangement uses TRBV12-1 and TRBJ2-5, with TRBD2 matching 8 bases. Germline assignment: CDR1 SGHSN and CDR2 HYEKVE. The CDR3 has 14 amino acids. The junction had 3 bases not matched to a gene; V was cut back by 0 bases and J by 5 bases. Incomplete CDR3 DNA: TGTGCCAGCTCTCTCGCTGGGGGGAGAGACACCCAGTAC. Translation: CASSLAGGRDTQY. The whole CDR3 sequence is CASSLAGGRDTQYF.

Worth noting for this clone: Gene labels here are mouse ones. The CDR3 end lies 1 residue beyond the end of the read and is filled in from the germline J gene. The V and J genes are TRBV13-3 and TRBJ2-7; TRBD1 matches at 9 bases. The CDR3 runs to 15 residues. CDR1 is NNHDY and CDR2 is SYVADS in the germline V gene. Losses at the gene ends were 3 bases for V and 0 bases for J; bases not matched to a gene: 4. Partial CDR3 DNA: TGTGCCAGCAGTGCACACAGGGGGCTCTCCTATGAACAGTAC. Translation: CASSAHRGLSYEQY. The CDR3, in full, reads CASSAHRGLSYEQYF.

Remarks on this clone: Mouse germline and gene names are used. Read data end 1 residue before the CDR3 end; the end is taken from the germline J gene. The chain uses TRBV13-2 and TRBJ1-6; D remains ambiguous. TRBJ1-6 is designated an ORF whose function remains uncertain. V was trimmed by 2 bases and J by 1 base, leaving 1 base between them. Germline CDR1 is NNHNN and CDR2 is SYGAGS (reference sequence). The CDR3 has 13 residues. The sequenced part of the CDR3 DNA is TGTGCCAGCGGTGAATCCTATAATTCGCCCCTCTAC. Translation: CASGESYNSPLY. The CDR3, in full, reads CASGESYNSPLYF.

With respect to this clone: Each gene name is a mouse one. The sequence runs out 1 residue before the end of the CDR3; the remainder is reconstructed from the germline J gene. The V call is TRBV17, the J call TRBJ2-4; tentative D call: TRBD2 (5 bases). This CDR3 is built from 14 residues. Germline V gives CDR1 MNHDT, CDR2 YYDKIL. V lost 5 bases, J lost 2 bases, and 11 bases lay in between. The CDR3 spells CASSRGGVQNTLYF. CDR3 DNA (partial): TGTGCTAGCAGTCGGGGTGGGGTTCAAAACACCTTGTAC.

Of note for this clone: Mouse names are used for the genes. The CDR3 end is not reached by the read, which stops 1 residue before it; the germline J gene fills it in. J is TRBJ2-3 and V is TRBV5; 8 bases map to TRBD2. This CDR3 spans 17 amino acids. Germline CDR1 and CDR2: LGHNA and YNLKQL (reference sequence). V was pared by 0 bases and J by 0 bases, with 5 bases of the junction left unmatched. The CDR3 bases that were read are TGTGCCAGCAGCCAAGAGCGACTGGGGAGTAGTGCAGAAACGCTGTAT. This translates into CASSQERLGSSAETLY. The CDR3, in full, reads CASSQERLGSSAETLYF.

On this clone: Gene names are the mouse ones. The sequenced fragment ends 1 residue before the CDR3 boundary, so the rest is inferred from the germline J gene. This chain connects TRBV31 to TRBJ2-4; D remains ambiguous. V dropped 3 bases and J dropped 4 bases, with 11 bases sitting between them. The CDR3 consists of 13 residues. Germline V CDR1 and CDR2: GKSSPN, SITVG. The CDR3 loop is CAWRPLRKNTLYF. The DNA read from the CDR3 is TGTGCCTGGAGACCCCTCAGGAAAAACACCTTGTAC.

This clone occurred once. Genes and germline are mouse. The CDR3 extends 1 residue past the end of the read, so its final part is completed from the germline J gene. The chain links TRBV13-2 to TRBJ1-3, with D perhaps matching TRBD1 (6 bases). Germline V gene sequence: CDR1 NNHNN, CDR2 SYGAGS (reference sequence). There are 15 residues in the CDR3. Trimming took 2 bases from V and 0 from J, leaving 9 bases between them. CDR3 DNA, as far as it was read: TGTGCCAGCGGTGAAGGGGACAATTCTGGAAATACGCTCTAT. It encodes CASGEGDNSGNTLY. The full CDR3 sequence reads CASGEGDNSGNTLYF.